There are a few counts of the clone carrying this T cell receptor (beta chain). Its antigen is unidentified. This entry belongs to a study of T-cell memory formation after mild COVID-19. On the study more broadly: Across donors, TCR clusters were largely donor specific. General study results and limits: CD4+ contracting clones lay mainly in CM and EM, CD8+ ones in EMRA. Day 15 to 85 contracting clones showed balanced CD4/CD8; day 15 to 37 expanders favored CD4+. Memory cells collected pre-infection included some clones that later responded, suggesting cross-reactive memory joined.

TCRdb processed the 5' RACE reads anew with MiXCR; each CDR3 protein has one entry. The sample has hundreds of thousands of distinct CDR3 sequences, about 20% seen once. This CDR3 has 13 residues. Germline CDR1 is SGHRS and CDR2 is YFSETQ. Deletions cut 0 bases from V and 8 bases from J, with 9 bases between. The TCR was taken from an adult woman who had mild COVID-19 (a few samples of this study predate the infection). Cell type and time point are not known. This sequence joins TRBV5-1 and TRBJ1-5; D is unclear. Sequenced sample: PBMCs or a T cell subset sorted from them (not recorded which). The CDR3 sequence is CASSLVRGEPQHF. The CDR3 bases are TGCGCCAGCAGCTTGGTTCGCGGGGAGCCCCAGCATTTT.